The 6 T cell receptor beta chains below were found in one sample sequenced in a study of Ad26.COV2.S vaccination and SARS-CoV-2 variants. Method: immunoSEQ multiplex PCR; TCRdb's copy keeps in-frame clones and lacks some. The sample holds approximately 410,000 clones, more than 75% seen once. Regarding treatment: approximately 18 received Ad26.COV2.S at low or high dose, single or two shots; about 5 received placebo; per-sample allocation not given. All samples were drawn on day 63, counting from the first vaccine or placebo injection. Here the sequenced sample was peripheral blood, taken in a trial of Ad26.COV2.S vaccine versus placebo. The origin of the receptors is a person aged 18-60 years who received the Ad26.COV2.S COVID-19 vaccine or a placebo.

The chain has TRBV3-1 (or the pseudogene TRBV3-2) and TRBJ2-3; the D gene is possibly TRBD1 (5 bases). Germline-derived CDR1 and CDR2 are LGHDT and YNNKEL (reference sequence). Trimming stripped 1 base from V and 2 bases from J, with 10 bases between. This CDR3 is built from 15 residues. The DNA for the CDR3 is TGTGCCAGCAGCCAAGCAGGGCGATCCACAGATACGCAGTATTTT. This sequence encodes CASSQAGRSTDTQYF.

The chain has TRBV7-2 and TRBJ2-7, with D perhaps matching TRBD2 (6 bases). Germline values: CDR1 SGHTA, CDR2 FQGNSA. V lost 0 bases and J 6 bases, leaving 15 bases between the germline ends. The CDR3 is made up of 15 amino acids. The CDR3: CASSLAFEGGTEQYF. The CDR3 DNA follows: TGTGCCAGCAGCTTAGCTTTCGAAGGAGGGACCGAGCAGTACTTC.

The genes are TRBV7-2 and TRBJ2-5; 7 bases are a match to TRBD1. V gave up 5 bases and J gave up 1 base; unmatched junction bases: 7. This CDR3 contains 15 residues. CDR1 is SGHTA, CDR2 FQGNSA, per germline. The CDR3 loop is CASSAADRLQETQYF. In DNA form, the CDR3 reads TGTGCCAGCAGCGCCGCGGACAGGCTCCAAGAGACCCAGTACTTC.

This rearrangement joins TRBV2 to TRBJ2-7; possible D gene TRBD2, 5 bases. The V and J ends lost 4 bases and 5 bases respectively, with 12 bases between them. The germline V gene has CDR1 SNHLY and CDR2 FYNNEI. The CDR3 has 13 residues. The CDR3 sequence: CASSGSGFHEQYF. Here the CDR3 DNA reads TGTGCCAGCAGTGGGTCGGGGTTTCACGAGCAGTACTTC.

This clone has only a few counts. The V gene is TRBV18, the J gene TRBJ2-3, with D hard to call. V lost 5 bases and J 6 bases, leaving 15 bases between the germline ends. Germline assignment: CDR1 KGHSH and CDR2 LQKENI. The CDR3 covers 14 residues. The CDR3 DNA sequence: TGTGCCAGCTCAATCTCTATTAGTCTTGATACGCAGTATTTT. Its translation: CASSISISLDTQYF.

The chain is built from TRBV24-1 and TRBJ2-3, with 8 bases aligning to TRBD2. There are 15 residues in the CDR3. In germline, CDR1 is KGHDR, CDR2 SFDVKD. V was pared by 7 bases and J by 2 bases, with 7 bases of the junction left unmatched. This CDR3 is CATRESGGNTDTQYF. CDR3 sequence (DNA): TGTGCCACCAGAGAGAGCGGGGGAAACACAGATACGCAGTATTTT.